The 16 T cell receptor beta chains below all came from one sample that was sequenced in a study of shared clonotypes between healthy human individuals. This table comes from immunoSEQ multiplex PCR, and its TCRdb copy is limited to in-frame clones, with some not included. The table lists some 2,100,000 clones, 90% to 96% of them singletons. The sequencing sample was made of naive CD4+ T cells sorted from blood. Documented subset: CD45RA+ positively selected. These receptors were taken from a man younger than 35 in good health.

The V call is TRBV28, the J call TRBJ2-7; 8 nucleotides match TRBD1. CDR1 and CDR2 from the germline V gene are MDHEN and SYDVKM. The CDR3 is 15 amino acids. V lost 2 bases, J lost 1 base, and 4 bases stayed unmatched. CDR3 nucleotides: TGTGCCAGCAGTTTAGTGGGGGACAGGTCCTACGAGCAGTACTTC. Its protein is CASSLVGDRSYEQYF.

Turning to this clone: Other DNA sequences in the sample encode the same CDR3. The genes are TRBV30 and TRBJ1-6; D remains ambiguous. The CDR3 consists of 15 residues. Deletions cut 0 bases from V and 2 bases from J, with 8 bases between. Germline loops: CDR1 GTSNPN, CDR2 SVGIG (reference sequence). The CDR3 reads CAWSVPGPYNSPLHF. DNA of the CDR3: TGTGCCTGGAGTGTACCCGGACCCTATAATTCACCCCTCCACTTT. The full variable domain, its missing parts supplied by reference TRBV30 and TRBJ1-6, is SQTIHQWPATLVQPVGSPLSLECTVEGTSNPNLYWYRQAAGRGLQLLFYSVGIGQISSEVPQNLSASRPQDRQFILSSKKLLLSDSGFYLCAWSVPGPYNSPLHFGNGTRLTVT.

This clone was detected once. The CDR3 sequence: CASSSNRGQETQYF. CDR3 in DNA: TGTGCCAGCAGCTCAAACAGGGGGCAAGAGACCCAGTACTTC. The chain joins TRBV7-9 to TRBJ2-5; the match to TRBD1 covers 8 bases. V was pared by 4 bases and J by 2 bases, with 3 bases of the junction left unmatched. The germline V gene has CDR1 SEHNR and CDR2 FQNEAQ (reference sequence). This CDR3 has 14 residues.

The gene calls are TRBV11-2 and TRBJ1-2; 7 bases map to TRBD1. Germline V lookup: CDR1 SGHAT, CDR2 FQNNGV. The V and J ends lost 5 bases and 4 bases, in that order; junction bases with no gene match: 7. CDR3 length: 14 residues. The CDR3 nucleotides are TGTGCCAGCAGCAACTACAGGGGTGGCTATGGCTACACCTTC. Translation gives CASSNYRGGYGYTF.

J is TRBJ1-5 and V is TRBV30; D is ambiguous. The germline V gene has CDR1 GTSNPN and CDR2 SVGIG (reference sequence). The CDR3 length is 14 residues. V dropped 1 base and J dropped 6 bases, with 13 bases sitting between them. As DNA, the CDR3 is TGTGCCTGGAGTGGTTCAGACCGGGGTCAGCCCCAGCATTTT. Its translation is CAWSGSDRGQPQHF.

DNA for the CDR3: TGTGCCAGCAGCCCGGGACAGACCTATTACAATGAGCAGTTCTTC. It codes for CASSPGQTYYNEQFF. The chain couples TRBV11-2 to TRBJ2-1; 7 bases match TRBD1. CDR3 size: 15 residues. Germline CDR1 is SGHAT and CDR2 is FQNNGV. V lost 5 bases and J lost 4; bases outside the gene matches: 8. The entire variable domain, with the rest obtained from reference TRBV11-2 and TRBJ2-1, is as follows: EAGVAQSPRYKIIEKRQSVAFWCNPISGHATLYWYQQILGQGPKLLIQFQNNGVVDDSQLPKDRFSAERLKGVDSTLKIQPAKLEDSAVYLCASSPGQTYYNEQFFGPGTRLTVL.

This clone was counted a single time. The chain joins TRBV9 to TRBJ2-7; 7 bases are a match to TRBD2. V shed 0 bases and J 4 bases; nucleotides not matched to a gene: 10. Germline-derived CDR1 and CDR2 are SGDLS and YYNGEE. The CDR3 length is 16 residues. CDR3 region: CASSVATGSGMYEQYF. The CDR3 bases are TGTGCCAGCAGCGTAGCTACGGGGAGCGGGATGTACGAGCAGTACTTC.

This sequence joins TRBV6-5 and TRBJ1-6; D remains ambiguous. Germline CDR1 MNHEY, CDR2 SVGAGI. Trimming stripped 2 bases from V and 8 bases from J, with 4 bases between. The CDR3 length is 12 residues. As DNA, the CDR3 is TGTGCCAGCAGTTACGGGGATTCACCCCTCCACTTT. This encodes CASSYGDSPLHF.

The rearrangement links TRBV19 to TRBJ2-1; 7 bases align to TRBD1. The CDR3 runs 15 residues. V lost 6 bases, J lost 10 bases, and 15 bases stayed unmatched. CDR1 and CDR2 from the germline V gene are LNHDA and SQIVND (reference sequence). CDR3 in amino acids: CASSLTQQGTREQFF. In DNA form, the CDR3 reads TGTGCCAGTAGCCTTACCCAACAGGGGACCCGCGAGCAGTTCTTC.

The rearrangement joins TRBV5-1 to TRBJ1-4; 9 bases line up with TRBD1. In germline, CDR1 is SGHRS, CDR2 YFSETQ. The CDR3 contains 15 residues. With 2 bases clipped from V and 7 bases from J, the junction kept 6 bases outside the gene matches. CDR3 amino acids: CASSLGDRVGEKLFF. The CDR3, as DNA: TGCGCCAGCAGCTTAGGGGACAGGGTTGGTGAAAAACTGTTTTTT.

The chain has TRBV5-4 and TRBJ2-5; tentative D call: TRBD2 (6 bases). V was pared by 4 bases and J by 3 bases, with 13 bases between. Germline assignment: CDR1 SGHNT and CDR2 YYREEE (reference sequence). This CDR3 has 14 amino acids. CDR3 nucleotides: TGTGCCAGCAGCCCCTTCCGGGAGAAAGAGACCCAGTACTTC. Translated, it gives CASSPFREKETQYF.

This clone came up a few times. The chain is built from TRBV5-4 and TRBJ1-6; no clear D. This CDR3 comprises 15 residues. The germline V gene has CDR1 SGHNT and CDR2 YYREEE (reference sequence). The V end lost 3 bases, the J end lost 0 bases, and 7 bases lay between the germline ends. This chain's CDR3 is CASSYQSSYNSPLHF. The DNA for the CDR3 is TGTGCCAGCAGCTACCAGAGCTCCTATAATTCACCCCTCCACTTT.

The rearrangement uses TRBV30 and TRBJ2-1; the D gene is possibly TRBD1 (5 bases). There are 15 residues in the CDR3. Deletions cut 5 bases from V and 0 bases from J, with 14 bases between. The germline CDR1 and CDR2 sequences are GTSNPN and SVGIG (reference sequence). The CDR3 region is CAWGQGWSSYNEQFF. For the CDR3, the DNA is TGTGCCTGGGGGCAGGGATGGAGCTCCTACAATGAGCAGTTCTTC.

The chain is built from TRBV6-6 and TRBJ1-2; D perhaps matches TRBD1 (6 bases). The CDR3 sequence is 13 residues long. V was trimmed by 11 bases and J by 1 base, leaving 14 bases between them. Germline CDR1 MNHNY, CDR2 SVGAGI (reference sequence). The DNA of the CDR3 is TGTGCCGGGGCACAGGGCTTTAACTATGGCTACACCTTC. It yields the protein CAGAQGFNYGYTF.

The J gene is TRBJ1-1, the V gene TRBV20-1; no firm D call. V gave up 6 bases and J gave up 11 bases, with 16 bases separating them. CDR1 is DFQATT, CDR2 SNEGSKA, per germline (reference sequence). This CDR3 contains 11 residues. CDR3 in DNA: TGCAGTGCCACATTGGGCACGATGGCTTTCTTT. It yields the protein CSATLGTMAFF.

The J gene is TRBJ1-2, the V gene TRBV19, with 9 bases matching TRBD1. This CDR3 has 15 residues. Per the germline V gene, CDR1 is LNHDA and CDR2 is SQIVND (reference sequence). The V segment lost 4 bases and the J segment 6 bases; nucleotides outside the gene matches: 9. The CDR3 here is CASSTGTGYLDGYTF. CDR3 nucleotides: TGTGCCAGTAGTACCGGGACAGGGTATCTGGATGGCTACACCTTC. Together with reference TRBV19 and TRBJ1-2, the CDR3 gives the full variable domain: DGGITQSPKYLFRKEGQNVTLSCEQNLNHDAMYWYRQDPGQGLRLIYYSQIVNDFQKGDIAEGYSVSREKKESFPLTVTSAQKNPTAFYLCASSTGTGYLDGYTFGSGTRLTVV.